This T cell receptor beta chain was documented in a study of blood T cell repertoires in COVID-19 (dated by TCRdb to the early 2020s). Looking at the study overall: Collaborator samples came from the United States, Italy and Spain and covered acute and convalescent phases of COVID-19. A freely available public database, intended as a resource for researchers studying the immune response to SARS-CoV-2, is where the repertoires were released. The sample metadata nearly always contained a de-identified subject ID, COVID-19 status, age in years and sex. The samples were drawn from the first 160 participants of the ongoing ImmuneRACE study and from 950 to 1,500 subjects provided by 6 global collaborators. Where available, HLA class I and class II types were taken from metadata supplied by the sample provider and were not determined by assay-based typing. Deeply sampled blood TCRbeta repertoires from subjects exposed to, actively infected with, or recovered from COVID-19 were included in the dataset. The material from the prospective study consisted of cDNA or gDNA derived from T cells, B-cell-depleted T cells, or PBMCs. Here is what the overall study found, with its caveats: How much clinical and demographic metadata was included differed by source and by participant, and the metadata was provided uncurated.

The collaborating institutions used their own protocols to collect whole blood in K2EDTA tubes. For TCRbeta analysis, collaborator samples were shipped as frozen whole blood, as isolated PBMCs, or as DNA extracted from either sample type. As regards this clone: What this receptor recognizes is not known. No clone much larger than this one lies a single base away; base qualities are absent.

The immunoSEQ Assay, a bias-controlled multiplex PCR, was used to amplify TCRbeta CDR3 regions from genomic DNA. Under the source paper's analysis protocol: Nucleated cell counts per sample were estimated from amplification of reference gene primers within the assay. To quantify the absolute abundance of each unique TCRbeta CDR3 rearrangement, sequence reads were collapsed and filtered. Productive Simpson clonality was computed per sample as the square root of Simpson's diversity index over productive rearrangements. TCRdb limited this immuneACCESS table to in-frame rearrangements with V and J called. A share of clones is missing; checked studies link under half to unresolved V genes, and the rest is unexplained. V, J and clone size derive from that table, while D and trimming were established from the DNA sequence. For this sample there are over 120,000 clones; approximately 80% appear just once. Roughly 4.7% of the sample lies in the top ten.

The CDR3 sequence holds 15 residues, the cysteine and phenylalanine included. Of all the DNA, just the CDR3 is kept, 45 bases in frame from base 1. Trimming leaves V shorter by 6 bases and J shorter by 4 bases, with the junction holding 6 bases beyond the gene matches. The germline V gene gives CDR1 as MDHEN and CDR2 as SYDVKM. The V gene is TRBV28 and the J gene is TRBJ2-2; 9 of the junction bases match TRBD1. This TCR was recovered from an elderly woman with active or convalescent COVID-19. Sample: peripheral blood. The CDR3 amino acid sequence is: CASRTGTGITGELFF. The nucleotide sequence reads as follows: TGTGCCAGCAGAACCGGGACAGGGATCACCGGGGAGCTGTTTTTT.